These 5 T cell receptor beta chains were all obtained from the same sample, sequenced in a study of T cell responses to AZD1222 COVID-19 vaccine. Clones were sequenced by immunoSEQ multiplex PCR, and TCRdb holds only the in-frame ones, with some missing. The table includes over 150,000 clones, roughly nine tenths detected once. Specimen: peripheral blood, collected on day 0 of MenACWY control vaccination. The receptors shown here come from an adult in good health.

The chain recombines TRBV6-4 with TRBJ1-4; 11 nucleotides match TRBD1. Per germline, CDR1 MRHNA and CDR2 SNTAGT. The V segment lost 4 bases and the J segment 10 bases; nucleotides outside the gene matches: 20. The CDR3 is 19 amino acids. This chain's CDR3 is CASSGFVIAPGQGEVKLFF. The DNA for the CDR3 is TGTGCCAGCAGTGGATTTGTTATCGCGCCGGGACAGGGGGAAGTAAAACTGTTTTTT.

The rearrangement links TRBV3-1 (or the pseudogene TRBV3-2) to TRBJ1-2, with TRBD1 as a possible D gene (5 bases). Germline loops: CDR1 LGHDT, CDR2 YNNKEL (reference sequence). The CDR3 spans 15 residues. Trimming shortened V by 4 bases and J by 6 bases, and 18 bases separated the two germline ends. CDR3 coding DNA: TGTGCCAGCAGCCCTCGTAGGCGAGGGGCGGATGGCTACACCTTC. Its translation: CASSPRRRGADGYTF.

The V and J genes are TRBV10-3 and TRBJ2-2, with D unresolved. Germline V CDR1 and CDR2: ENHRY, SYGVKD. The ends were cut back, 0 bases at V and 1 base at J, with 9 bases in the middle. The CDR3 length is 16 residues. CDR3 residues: CAISESMAGNTGELFF. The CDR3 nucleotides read TGTGCCATCAGTGAGTCGATGGCAGGGAACACCGGGGAGCTGTTTTTT.

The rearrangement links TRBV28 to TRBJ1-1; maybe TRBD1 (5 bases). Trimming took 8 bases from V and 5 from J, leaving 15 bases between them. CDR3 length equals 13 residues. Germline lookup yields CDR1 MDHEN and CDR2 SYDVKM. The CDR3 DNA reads TGTGCCAGCGGCAGAGGGGCAAAAACTGAAGCTTTCTTT. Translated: CASGRGAKTEAFF.

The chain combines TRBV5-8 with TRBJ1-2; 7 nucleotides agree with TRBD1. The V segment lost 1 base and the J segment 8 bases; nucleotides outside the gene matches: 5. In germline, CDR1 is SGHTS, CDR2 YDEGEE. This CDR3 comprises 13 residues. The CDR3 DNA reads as TGTGCCAGCAGCTTGTTTCAGGGGGAGGGCTACACCTTC. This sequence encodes CASSLFQGEGYTF.